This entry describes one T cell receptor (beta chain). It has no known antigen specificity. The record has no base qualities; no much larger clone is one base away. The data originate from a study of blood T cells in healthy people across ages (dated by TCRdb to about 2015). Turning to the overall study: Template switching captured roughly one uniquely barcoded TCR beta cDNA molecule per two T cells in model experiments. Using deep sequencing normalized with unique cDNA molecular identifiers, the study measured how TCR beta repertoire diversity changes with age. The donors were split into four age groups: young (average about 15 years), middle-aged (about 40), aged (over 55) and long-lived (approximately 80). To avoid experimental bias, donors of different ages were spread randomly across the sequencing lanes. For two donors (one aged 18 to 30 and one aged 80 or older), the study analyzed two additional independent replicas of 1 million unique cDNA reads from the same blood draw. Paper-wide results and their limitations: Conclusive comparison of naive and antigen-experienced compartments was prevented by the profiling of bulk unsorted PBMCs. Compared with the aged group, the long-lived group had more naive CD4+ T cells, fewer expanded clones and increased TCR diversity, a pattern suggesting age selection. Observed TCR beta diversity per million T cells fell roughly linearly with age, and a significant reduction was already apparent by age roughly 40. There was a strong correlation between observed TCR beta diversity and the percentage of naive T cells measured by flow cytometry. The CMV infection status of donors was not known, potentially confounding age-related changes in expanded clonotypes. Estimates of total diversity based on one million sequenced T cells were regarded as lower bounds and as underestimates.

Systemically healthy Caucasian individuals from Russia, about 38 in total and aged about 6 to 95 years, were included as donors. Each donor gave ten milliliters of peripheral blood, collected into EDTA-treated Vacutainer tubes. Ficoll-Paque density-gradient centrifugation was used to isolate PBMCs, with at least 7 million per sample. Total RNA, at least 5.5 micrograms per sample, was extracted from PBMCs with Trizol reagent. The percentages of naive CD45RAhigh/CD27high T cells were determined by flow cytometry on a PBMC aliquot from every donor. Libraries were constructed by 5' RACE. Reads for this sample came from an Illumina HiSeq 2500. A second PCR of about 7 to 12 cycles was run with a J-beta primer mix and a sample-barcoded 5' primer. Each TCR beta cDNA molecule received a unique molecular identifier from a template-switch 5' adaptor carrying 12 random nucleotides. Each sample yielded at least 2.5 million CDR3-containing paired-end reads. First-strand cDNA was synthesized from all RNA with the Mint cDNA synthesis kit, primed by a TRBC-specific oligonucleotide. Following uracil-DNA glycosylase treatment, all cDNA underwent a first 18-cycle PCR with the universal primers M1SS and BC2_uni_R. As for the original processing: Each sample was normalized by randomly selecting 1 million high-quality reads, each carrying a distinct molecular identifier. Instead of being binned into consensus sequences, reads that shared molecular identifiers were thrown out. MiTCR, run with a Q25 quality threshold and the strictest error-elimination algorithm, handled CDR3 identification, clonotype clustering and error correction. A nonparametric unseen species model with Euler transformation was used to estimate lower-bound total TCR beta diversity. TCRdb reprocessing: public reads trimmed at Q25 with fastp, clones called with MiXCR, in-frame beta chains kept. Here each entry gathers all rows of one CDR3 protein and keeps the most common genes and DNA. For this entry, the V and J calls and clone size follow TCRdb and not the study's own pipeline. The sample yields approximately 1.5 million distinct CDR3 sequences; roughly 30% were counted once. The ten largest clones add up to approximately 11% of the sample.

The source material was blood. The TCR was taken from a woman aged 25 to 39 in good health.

The CDR3 corresponds to CSVRYGREDTDTQYF. The bases are TGCAGCGTTAGGTACGGGAGGGAAGACACAGATACGCAGTATTTT. This sequence uses TRBV29-1 and TRBJ2-3, and 8 junctional nucleotides match TRBD2. The junction shows trimming of 5 bases on V and 2 bases on J, and the gene matches do not reach 9 bases of it. The CDR3 has 15 amino acids, counting the end cysteine and phenylalanine. CDR3 DNA is the only sequence kept; it has 45 bases, read in frame from the first base. CDR1 and CDR2 (SQVTM, ANQGSEA) derive from the germline V gene.